The rows below give T cell receptor beta chains drawn from one sample of a study of T cell responses to AZD1222 COVID-19 vaccine. Clones were sequenced by immunoSEQ multiplex PCR, and TCRdb holds only the in-frame ones, with some missing. Of 150,000 to 250,000 clones listed, just over 90% were seen once; the top ten hold approximately 3.4%. Sequencing was performed on peripheral blood, taken 28 days after the second AZD1222 dose. The receptor set was obtained from an adult who received the AZD1222 COVID-19 vaccine. Each CDR3 is given with its conserved first and last residue. Each record gives: J gene, D gene, clone size, V gene, CDR3 protein, CDR3 DNA. A D gene is named only where the DNA matches it firmly. Clone sizes are given selectively: once, few, many, or a class where the clone is expanded.

j_call: TRBJ1-5; d_call: TRBD1; clone_size: NA; v_call: TRBV24-1; cdr3_aa: CATPGRGRESNQPQHF; cdr3_nt: TGTGCCACCCCTGGCAGGGGGCGCGAGAGCAATCAGCCCCAGCATTTT
j_call: TRBJ1-2; d_call: NA; clone_size: NA; v_call: TRBV11-3; cdr3_aa: CASSLDRIGGRANYGYTF; cdr3_nt: TGTGCCAGCAGCTTAGATCGGATCGGGGGCAGGGCTAACTATGGCTACACCTTC
j_call: TRBJ1-5; d_call: NA; clone_size: NA; v_call: TRBV28; cdr3_aa: CASSFRFSNQPQHF; cdr3_nt: TGTGCCAGCAGTTTCCGGTTTAGCAATCAGCCCCAGCATTTT
j_call: TRBJ2-7; d_call: NA; clone_size: NA; v_call: TRBV7-9; cdr3_aa: CASSLAGSYEQYF; cdr3_nt: TGTGCCAGCAGCTTAGCGGGGTCCTACGAGCAGTACTTC
j_call: TRBJ1-1; d_call: NA; clone_size: NA; v_call: TRBV19; cdr3_aa: CASSIRVNTEAFF; cdr3_nt: TGTGCCAGTAGTATCAGGGTGAACACTGAAGCTTTCTTT
j_call: TRBJ2-7; d_call: NA; clone_size: NA; v_call: TRBV5-4; cdr3_aa: CASSWGGSSSYEQYF; cdr3_nt: TGTGCCAGCAGCTGGGGGGGCAGCAGCTCCTACGAGCAGTACTTC
j_call: TRBJ1-1; d_call: NA; clone_size: NA; v_call: TRBV19; cdr3_aa: CASSILLAGAAGAFF; cdr3_nt: TGTGCCAGTAGTATCTTGCTGGCAGGGGCCGCGGGGGCTTTCTTT
j_call: TRBJ2-3; d_call: NA; clone_size: once; v_call: TRBV7-2; cdr3_aa: CASSLDGRPDTQYF; cdr3_nt: TGTGCCAGCAGCTTAGACGGACGCCCGGATACGCAGTATTTT
j_call: TRBJ1-1; d_call: NA; clone_size: NA; v_call: TRBV24-1; cdr3_aa: CATSEHRGGMNTEAFF; cdr3_nt: TGTGCCACCAGTGAGCATAGGGGGGGGATGAACACTGAAGCTTTCTTT
j_call: TRBJ2-2; d_call: NA; clone_size: NA; v_call: TRBV7-3; cdr3_aa: CASSPPTGELFF; cdr3_nt: TGTGCCAGCAGCCCACCCACCGGGGAGCTGTTTTTT
j_call: TRBJ2-2; d_call: NA; clone_size: few; v_call: TRBV11-3; cdr3_aa: CASRKGLTGELFF; cdr3_nt: TGTGCCAGCAGGAAGGGTCTCACCGGGGAGCTGTTTTTT
j_call: TRBJ2-7; d_call: TRBD1; clone_size: NA; v_call: TRBV11-2; cdr3_aa: CASSARTGPSYEQYF; cdr3_nt: TGTGCCAGCAGCGCCCGGACAGGCCCCTCCTACGAGCAGTACTTC
j_call: TRBJ2-7; d_call: NA; clone_size: NA; v_call: TRBV21-1; cdr3_aa: CASSKDYDRGRRSSYEQYF; cdr3_nt: TGTGCCAGCAGCAAGGATTACGACAGGGGAAGAAGGAGCTCCTACGAGCAGTACTTC
j_call: TRBJ1-1; d_call: NA; clone_size: NA; v_call: TRBV30; cdr3_aa: CAGRESDTEAFF; cdr3_nt: TGTGCAGGCAGGGAGAGTGACACTGAAGCTTTCTTT
j_call: TRBJ2-1; d_call: TRBD1; clone_size: NA; v_call: TRBV7-9; cdr3_aa: CASSSGTGRNEQFF; cdr3_nt: TGTGCCAGCAGCTCCGGGACAGGTAGGAATGAGCAGTTCTTC
j_call: TRBJ2-6; d_call: NA; clone_size: once; v_call: TRBV6-5; cdr3_aa: CASSYRGPGANVLTF; cdr3_nt: TGTGCCAGCAGTTACCGGGGCCCTGGGGCCAACGTCCTGACTTTC
j_call: TRBJ2-7; d_call: NA; clone_size: NA; v_call: TRBV4-1; cdr3_aa: CASSQAGASHEQYF; cdr3_nt: TGCGCCAGCAGCCAAGCGGGGGCCTCCCACGAGCAGTACTTC
j_call: TRBJ1-2; d_call: TRBD1; clone_size: NA; v_call: TRBV10-3; cdr3_aa: CAISGGQGRGYTF; cdr3_nt: TGTGCCATCAGTGGCGGACAGGGACGGGGCTACACCTTC
j_call: TRBJ1-6; d_call: NA; clone_size: NA; v_call: TRBV28; cdr3_aa: CASSPTGPRDSPLHF; cdr3_nt: TGTGCCAGCAGCCCAACCGGGCCCAGGGATTCACCCCTCCACTTT
j_call: TRBJ2-1; d_call: TRBD2; clone_size: NA; v_call: TRBV10-3; cdr3_aa: CASILAPGDEQFF; cdr3_nt: TGTGCCAGCATACTAGCGCCGGGCGATGAGCAGTTCTTC